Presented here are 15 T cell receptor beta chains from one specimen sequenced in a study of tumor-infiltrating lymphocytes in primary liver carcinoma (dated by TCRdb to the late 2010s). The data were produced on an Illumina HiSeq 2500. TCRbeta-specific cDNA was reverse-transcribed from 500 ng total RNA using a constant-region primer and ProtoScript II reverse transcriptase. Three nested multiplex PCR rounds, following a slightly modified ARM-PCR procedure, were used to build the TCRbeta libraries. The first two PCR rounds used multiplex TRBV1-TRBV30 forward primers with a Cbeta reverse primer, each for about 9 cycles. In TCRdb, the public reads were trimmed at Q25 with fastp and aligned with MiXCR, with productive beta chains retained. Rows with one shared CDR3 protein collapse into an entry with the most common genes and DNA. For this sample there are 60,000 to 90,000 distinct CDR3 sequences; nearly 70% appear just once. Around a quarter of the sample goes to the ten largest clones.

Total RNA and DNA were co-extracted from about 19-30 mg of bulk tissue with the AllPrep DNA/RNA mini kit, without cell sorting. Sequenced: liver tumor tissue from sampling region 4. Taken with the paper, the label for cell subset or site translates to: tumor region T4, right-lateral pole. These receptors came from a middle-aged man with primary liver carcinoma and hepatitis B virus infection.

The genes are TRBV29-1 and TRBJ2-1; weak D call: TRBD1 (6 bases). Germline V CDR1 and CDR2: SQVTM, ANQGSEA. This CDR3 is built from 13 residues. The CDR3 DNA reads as TGCAGTATTGCCGGGACAACCTACAATGAGCAGTTCTTC. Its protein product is CSIAGTTYNEQFF.

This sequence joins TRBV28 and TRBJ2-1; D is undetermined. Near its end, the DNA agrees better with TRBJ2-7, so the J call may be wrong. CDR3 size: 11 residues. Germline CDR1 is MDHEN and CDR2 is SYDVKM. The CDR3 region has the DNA TGTGCTACCCGCGGTTACAATGAGCAGTACTTC. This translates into CATRGYNEQYF.

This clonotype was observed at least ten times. The CDR3 protein is CASSFRLASYEQYF. In DNA form, the CDR3 reads TGTGCCAGCAGTTTTCGGCTAGCCTCCTACGAGCAGTACTTC. This chain links TRBV12-3 or TRBV12-4 with TRBJ2-7; a weak D match, TRBD2 (5 bases). This CDR3 has 14 residues. V lost 3 bases and J 0 bases, leaving 9 bases between the germline ends.

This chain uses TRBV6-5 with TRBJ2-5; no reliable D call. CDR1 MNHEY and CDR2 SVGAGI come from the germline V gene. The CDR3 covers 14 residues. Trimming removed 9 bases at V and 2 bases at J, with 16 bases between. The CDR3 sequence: CASGCGAAQETQYF. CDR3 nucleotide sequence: TGTGCCAGTGGTTGTGGCGCGGCACAAGAGACCCAGTACTTC.

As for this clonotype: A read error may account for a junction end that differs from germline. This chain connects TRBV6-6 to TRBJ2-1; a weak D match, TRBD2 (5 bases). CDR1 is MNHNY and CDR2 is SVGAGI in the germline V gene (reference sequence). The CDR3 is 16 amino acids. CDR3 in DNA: TGTGTCAGCGGTTACCTCGGGAATTCCCCCTACAATGAGCAGTTCTTC. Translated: CVSGYLGNSPYNEQFF.

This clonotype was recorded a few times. CDR3 coding DNA: TGTGCCAGCAGCTCGCTGACAGGGGGCGGGTACGAGCAGTACTTC. It specifies CASSSLTGGGYEQYF. The chain is built from TRBV7-9 and TRBJ2-7; 10 nucleotides match TRBD1. CDR1 is SEHNR and CDR2 is FQNEAQ in the germline V gene (reference sequence). V lost 4 bases, J lost 4 bases, and 7 bases stayed unmatched. CDR3 size: 15 residues. The full variable domain, rest sourced from reference TRBV7-9 and TRBJ2-7, is DTGVSQNPRHKITKRGQNVTFRCDPISEHNRLYWYRQTLGQGPEFLTYFQNEAQLEKSRLLSDRFSAERPKGSFSTLEIQRTEQGDSAMYLCASSSLTGGGYEQYFGPGTRLTVT.

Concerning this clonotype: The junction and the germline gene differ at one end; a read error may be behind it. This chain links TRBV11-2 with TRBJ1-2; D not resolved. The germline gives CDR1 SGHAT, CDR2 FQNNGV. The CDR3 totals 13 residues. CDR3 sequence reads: CASSLDGNYDYAF. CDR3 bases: TGTGCCAGCAGTTTAGATGGGAACTATGACTACGCCTTC. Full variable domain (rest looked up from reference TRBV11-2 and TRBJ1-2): EAGVAQSPRYKIIEKRQSVAFWCNPISGHATLYWYQQILGQGPKLLIQFQNNGVVDDSQLPKDRFSAERLKGVDSTLKIQPAKLEDSAVYLCASSLDGNYDYAFGSGTRLTVV.

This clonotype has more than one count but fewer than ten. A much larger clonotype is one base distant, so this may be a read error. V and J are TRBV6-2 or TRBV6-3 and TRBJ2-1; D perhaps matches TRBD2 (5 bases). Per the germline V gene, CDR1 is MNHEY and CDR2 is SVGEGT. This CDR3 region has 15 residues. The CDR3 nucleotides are TGTGCCAGCAGTTATAGTTCTAGCACGTACAATGAGCAGCTCTTC. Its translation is CASSYSSSTYNEQLF.

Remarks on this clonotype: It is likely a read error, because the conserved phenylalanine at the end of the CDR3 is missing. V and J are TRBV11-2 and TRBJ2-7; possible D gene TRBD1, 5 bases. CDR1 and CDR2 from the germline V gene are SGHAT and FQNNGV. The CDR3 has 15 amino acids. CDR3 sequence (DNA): TGTGCCAGCAACTTAGTAGGCAGGGCCACCTACGAGCAGTACTTA. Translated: CASNLVGRATYEQYL.

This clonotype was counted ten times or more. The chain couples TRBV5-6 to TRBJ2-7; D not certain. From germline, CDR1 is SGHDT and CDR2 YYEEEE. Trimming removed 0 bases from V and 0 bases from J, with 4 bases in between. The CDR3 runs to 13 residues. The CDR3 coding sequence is TGTGCCAGCAGCTTGGCCTACTCCTACGAGCAGTACTTC. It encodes CASSLAYSYEQYF.

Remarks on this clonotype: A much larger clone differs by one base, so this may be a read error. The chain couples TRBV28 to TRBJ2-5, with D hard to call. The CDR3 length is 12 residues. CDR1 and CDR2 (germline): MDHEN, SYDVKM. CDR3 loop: CAISIDGETQYF. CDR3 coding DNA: TGTGCCATCAGTATTGACGGGGAGACCCAGTACTTC. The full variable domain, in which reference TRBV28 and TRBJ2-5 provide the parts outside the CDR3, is DVKVTQSSRYLVKRTGEKVFLECVQDMDHENMFWYRQDPGLGLRLIYFSYDVKMKEKGDIPEGYSVSREKKERFSLILESASTNQTSMYLCAISIDGETQYFGPGTRLLVL.

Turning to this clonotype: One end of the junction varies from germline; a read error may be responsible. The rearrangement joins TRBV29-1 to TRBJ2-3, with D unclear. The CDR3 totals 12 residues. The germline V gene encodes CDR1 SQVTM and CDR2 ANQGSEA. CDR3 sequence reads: CSVGKATATQYF. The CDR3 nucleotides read TGCAGCGTTGGAAAGGCGACGGCTACGCAATATTTT.

The CDR3 region is CASSFFESNQPQHF. DNA of the CDR3: TGTGCCAGCAGCTTTTTCGAGAGCAATCAGCCCCAGCATTTT. The chain couples TRBV7-2 to TRBJ1-5; D is undetermined. The CDR3 consists of 14 residues. Trimming left V 3 bases short and J 1 base short, with 7 bases between. Germline values: CDR1 SGHTA, CDR2 FQGNSA.

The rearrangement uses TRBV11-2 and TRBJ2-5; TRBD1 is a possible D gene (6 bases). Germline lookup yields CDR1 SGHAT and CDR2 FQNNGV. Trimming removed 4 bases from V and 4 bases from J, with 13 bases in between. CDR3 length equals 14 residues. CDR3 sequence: CASSWWGPRETQYF. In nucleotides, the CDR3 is TGTGCCAGCAGCTGGTGGGGGCCGAGAGAGACCCAGTACTTC.

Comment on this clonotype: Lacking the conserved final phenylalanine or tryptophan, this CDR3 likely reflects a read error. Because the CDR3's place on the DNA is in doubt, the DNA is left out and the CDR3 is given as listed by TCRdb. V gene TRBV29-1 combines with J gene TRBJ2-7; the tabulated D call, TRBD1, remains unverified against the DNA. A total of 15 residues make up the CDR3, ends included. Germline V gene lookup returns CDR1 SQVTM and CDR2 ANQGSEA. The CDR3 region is CNVEEEGQGVYEQYY.